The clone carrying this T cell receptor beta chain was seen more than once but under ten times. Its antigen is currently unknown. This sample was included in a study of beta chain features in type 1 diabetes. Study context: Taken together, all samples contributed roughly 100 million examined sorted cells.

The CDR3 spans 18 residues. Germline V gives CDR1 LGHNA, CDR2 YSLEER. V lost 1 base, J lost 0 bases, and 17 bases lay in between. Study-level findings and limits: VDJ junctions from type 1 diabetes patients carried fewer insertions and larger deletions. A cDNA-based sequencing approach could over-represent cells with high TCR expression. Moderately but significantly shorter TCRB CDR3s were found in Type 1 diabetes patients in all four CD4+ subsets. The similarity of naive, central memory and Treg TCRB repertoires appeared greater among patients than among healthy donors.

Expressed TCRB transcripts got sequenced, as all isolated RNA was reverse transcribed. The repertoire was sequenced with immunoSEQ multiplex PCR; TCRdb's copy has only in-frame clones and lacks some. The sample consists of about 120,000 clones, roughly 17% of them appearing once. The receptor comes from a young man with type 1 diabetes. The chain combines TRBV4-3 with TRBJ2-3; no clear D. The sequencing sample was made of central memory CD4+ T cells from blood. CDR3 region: CASSQVSFFGGSTDTQYF. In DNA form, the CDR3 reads TGCGCCAGCAGCCAAGTTTCTTTTTTCGGCGGAAGCACAGATACGCAGTATTTT.